These 29 T cell receptor beta chains came from one sample sequenced in a study of blood T cell repertoires in COVID-19. Repertoires were generated with immunoSEQ multiplex PCR, while TCRdb's copy carries only in-frame clones and drops some. This table holds 130,000 or so clones, about 86% found once. The sample consisted of PBMCs or T cells enriched from blood (not recorded which). The receptors come from a man aged 35-49 years with acute COVID-19.

This clone appeared once. The genes are TRBV5-1 and TRBJ2-5; 7 bases line up with TRBD2. After removal of 2 bases from V and 2 bases from J, the junction contained 6 bases not matched to a gene. The CDR3 consists of 15 residues. From germline, CDR1 is SGHRS and CDR2 YFSETQ. CDR3 DNA: TGCGCCAGCAGCTTAGGGACTACCGTACAAGAGACCCAGTACTTC. Its translation is CASSLGTTVQETQYF. Combining the CDR3 with reference TRBV5-1 and TRBJ2-5 gives the whole variable domain KAGVTQTPRYLIKTRGQQVTLSCSPISGHRSVSWYQQTPGQGLQFLFEYFSETQRNKGNFPGRFSGRQFSNSRSEMNVSTLELGDSALYLCASSLGTTVQETQYFGPGTRLLVL.

The J gene is TRBJ1-1, the V gene TRBV3-1 (or the pseudogene TRBV3-2), with TRBD1 as a possible D gene (5 bases). V was cut by 0 bases and J by 0 bases, with 14 bases left in between. Per the germline V gene, CDR1 is LGHDT and CDR2 is YNNKEL (reference sequence). The CDR3 totals 17 residues. The CDR3 coding sequence is TGTGCCAGCAGCCAAGAGCGGGGGTTAACAATGAACACTGAAGCTTTCTTT. This translates into CASSQERGLTMNTEAFF.

CDR3 protein: CASSGEGQARGYTF. Written as DNA, the CDR3 is TGTGCCAGCAGCGGGGAGGGGCAGGCTCGAGGCTACACCTTC. V gene TRBV7-9 combines with J gene TRBJ1-2; weak D call: TRBD1 (5 bases). This CDR3 is 14 amino acids long. V lost 5 bases to trimming and J lost 8 bases, with 18 bases between them. Germline CDR1 is SEHNR and CDR2 is FQNEAQ (reference sequence).

The rearrangement uses TRBV5-1 and TRBJ1-1; TRBD1 matches 8 bases. CDR1 and CDR2 (germline): SGHRS, YFSETQ. J was trimmed by 4 bases and V by 4 bases; bases with no gene match: 6. The CDR3 has 14 residues. The CDR3 DNA reads TGCGCCAGCAGCGCCCAGGGGGCGGGCACTGAAGCTTTCTTT. Encoded protein: CASSAQGAGTEAFF.

The rearrangement joins TRBV11-2 to TRBJ2-3; 7 nucleotides align to TRBD1. The V and J ends lost 3 bases and 4 bases, in that order; junction bases with no gene match: 7. The CDR3 loop spans 15 amino acids. The germline gives CDR1 SGHAT, CDR2 FQNNGV. The CDR3: CASSFDRDGADTQYF. DNA for the CDR3: TGTGCCAGCAGCTTTGACAGGGACGGCGCAGATACGCAGTATTTT.

The rearrangement uses TRBV12-5 and TRBJ1-6; weak D call: TRBD1 (6 bases). CDR1 is LGHNT, CDR2 FRNRAP, per germline. V was clipped by 0 bases and J by 2 bases, with 8 bases between them. This CDR3 has 16 amino acids. CDR3 sequence: CASGLVPGAYNSPLHF. The CDR3 bases are TGTGCTAGTGGTTTGGTTCCAGGGGCCTATAATTCACCCCTCCACTTT.

This clone was recorded a few times. The rearrangement joins TRBV6-6 to TRBJ2-1; 8 bases fit TRBD2. The CDR3 spans 16 residues. J lost 6 bases, V lost 0 bases, and 7 bases had no gene match. Germline lookup yields CDR1 MNHNY and CDR2 SVGAGI (reference sequence). CDR3 loop: CASSYSSGGAFNEQFF. CDR3 sequence (DNA): TGTGCCAGCAGTTACTCCTCCGGGGGGGCCTTCAATGAGCAGTTCTTC.

The chain is built from TRBV11-2 and TRBJ2-1, with 7 bases identical to TRBD2. Germline trimming cut 4 bases from V and 5 bases from J; bases unmatched to any gene: 5. The CDR3 has 14 amino acids. The V gene's germline CDR1 is SGHAT and CDR2 FQNNGV. The DNA of the CDR3 is TGTGCCAGCAGCTCCAGCGGGAACCACAATGAGCAGTTCTTC. Protein product: CASSSSGNHNEQFF.

The chain links TRBV9 to TRBJ2-2; 7 nucleotides line up with TRBD1. CDR3 size: 14 residues. CDR1 and CDR2 from the germline V gene are SGDLS and YYNGEE. Trimming removed 3 bases from V and 4 bases from J; junction bases left unmatched: 3. The CDR3 sequence is CASSGQGITGELFF. The CDR3 DNA follows: TGTGCCAGCAGCGGACAGGGAATCACCGGGGAGCTGTTTTTT.

V and J are TRBV11-2 and TRBJ2-1; D is ambiguous. This CDR3 contains 14 residues. Germline CDR1 is SGHAT and CDR2 is FQNNGV. Trimming took off 5 bases at V and 6 bases at J, with 14 bases between the two ends. The CDR3 loop is CASSALEWINEQFF. The CDR3 nucleotides read TGTGCCAGCAGCGCCTTGGAGTGGATCAATGAGCAGTTCTTC.

This chain joins TRBV4-1 and TRBJ2-7; weak D call: TRBD2 (5 bases). V lost 1 base to trimming and J lost 0 bases, with 10 bases between them. The V gene's germline CDR1 is MGHRA and CDR2 YSYEKL. This CDR3 is 15 amino acids long. CDR3 bases: TGCGCCAGCAGCCAAGGTGAAGGGAGCTCCTACGAGCAGTACTTC. This sequence encodes CASSQGEGSSYEQYF.

The chain recombines TRBV19 with TRBJ1-2, with a tentative D call TRBD1 (6 bases). The germline V gene encodes CDR1 LNHDA and CDR2 SQIVND (reference sequence). Deletions cut 7 bases from V and 1 base from J, with 7 bases between. The CDR3 runs to 12 residues. The CDR3 DNA sequence: TGTGCCAGTATACAGGGTAACTATGGCTACACCTTC. This encodes CASIQGNYGYTF.

The chain couples TRBV6-5 to TRBJ2-5, with TRBD2 identical over 11 bases. Per germline, CDR1 MNHEY and CDR2 SVGAGI. The CDR3 loop spans 16 amino acids. The trim removed 0 bases at V and 6 bases at J, leaving 6 bases unmatched. Written as DNA, the CDR3 is TGTGCCAGCAGTTACTCGACTAGCGGGATAGGGAAGACCCAGTACTTC. Its translation: CASSYSTSGIGKTQYF.

In this sample, this clone turned up once. V gene TRBV5-6 combines with J gene TRBJ2-4; tentative D call: TRBD1 (5 bases). The germline CDR1 and CDR2 sequences are SGHDT and YYEEEE. Between the trimmed V and J ends, which lost 4 bases and 5 bases, there was a span of 16 bases. The CDR3 is 15 amino acids. CDR3 region: CASSRPALGENIQYF. CDR3 bases: TGTGCCAGCAGCCGGCCGGCGTTAGGGGAAAACATTCAGTACTTC.

Regarding this clone: Other DNA sequences in the sample encode the same CDR3. For the CDR3, the DNA is TGCAGTGCCAGGGGCCCGGAGACCCAGTACTTC. Its translation: CSARGPETQYF. The rearrangement links TRBV20-1 to TRBJ2-5, with a possible D match to TRBD1 (6 bases). The V gene's germline CDR1 is DFQATT and CDR2 SNEGSKA (reference sequence). The CDR3 totals 11 residues. V dropped 6 bases and J dropped 5 bases, with 10 bases sitting between them.

The genes are TRBV11-3 and TRBJ2-3; 9 bases agree with TRBD2. Germline lookup yields CDR1 SGHNT and CDR2 YENEEA. This CDR3 is built from 16 residues. J lost 3 bases, V lost 6 bases, and 10 bases had no gene match. Here the CDR3 reads CASSYLLAGRTDTQYF. The CDR3 nucleotides are TGTGCCAGCAGTTACCTACTAGCGGGTCGGACAGATACGCAGTATTTT.

J is TRBJ1-2 and V is TRBV12-3 or TRBV12-4, with D unresolved. The CDR3 spans 13 residues. V was cut by 3 bases and J by 5 bases, with 10 bases left in between. The CDR3 DNA sequence: TGTGCCAGCAGTTTCACCCTGAGGTATGGCTACACCTTC. Translating it yields CASSFTLRYGYTF.

V is TRBV5-1 and J is TRBJ2-3; 10 nucleotides agree with TRBD2. V shed 4 bases, J shed 2 bases, and the junction held 7 bases outside the gene matches. CDR3 length equals 16 residues. Germline V gene data show CDR1 as SGHRS and CDR2 as YFSETQ. The CDR3 protein is CASSATSGSNTDTQYF. DNA of the CDR3: TGCGCCAGCAGCGCGACTAGCGGGTCCAACACAGATACGCAGTATTTT.

The chain combines TRBV28 with TRBJ2-4; 9 bases agree with TRBD2. Germline values: CDR1 MDHEN, CDR2 SYDVKM. With 2 bases clipped from V and 0 bases from J, the junction kept 5 bases outside the gene matches. This CDR3 has 17 residues. CDR3 region: CASSLLTSGLAKNIQYF. CDR3 in DNA: TGTGCCAGCAGTTTACTGACTAGCGGTCTAGCCAAAAACATTCAGTACTTC.

The chain uses TRBV28 and TRBJ1-5; D unclear. Germline CDR1 is MDHEN and CDR2 is SYDVKM. This CDR3 is built from 14 residues. V lost 6 bases and J lost 0, with 9 bases in between. The CDR3 DNA reads TGTGCCAGCAGGACTTTTGTTAGCAATCAGCCCCAGCATTTT. It specifies CASRTFVSNQPQHF.

The chain couples TRBV7-6 to TRBJ2-1, with a weak D call TRBD2 (5 bases). Germline V gene data show CDR1 as SGHVS and CDR2 as FNYEAQ. This CDR3 spans 18 amino acids. V was clipped by 1 base and J by 10 bases, with 26 bases between them. The CDR3: CASSLDPHSETKPGEQFF. CDR3 DNA: TGTGCCAGCAGCTTAGATCCCCATAGTGAAACCAAACCGGGGGAGCAGTTCTTC. The full variable domain, its missing parts supplied by reference TRBV7-6 and TRBJ2-1, is GAGVSQSPRYKVTKRGQDVALRCDPISGHVSLYWYRQALGQGPEFLTYFNYEAQQDKSGLPNDRFSAERPEGSISTLTIQRTEQRDSAMYRCASSLDPHSETKPGEQFFGPGTRLTVL.

V and J are TRBV29-1 and TRBJ2-2, with 8 bases matching TRBD1. The CDR3 is 14 amino acids. Germline V CDR1 and CDR2: SQVTM, ANQGSEA. V shed 6 bases and J 5 bases; nucleotides not matched to a gene: 8. CDR3 residues: CSVADRAGTGELFF. The CDR3 nucleotides are TGCAGCGTCGCGGACAGGGCAGGGACCGGGGAGCTGTTTTTT.

The rearrangement joins TRBV30 to TRBJ1-3, with no clear D. Between the trimmed V and J ends, which lost 4 bases and 8 bases, there was a span of 9 bases. Germline V CDR1 and CDR2: GTSNPN, SVGIG (reference sequence). The CDR3 is made up of 11 amino acids. The CDR3 coding sequence is TGTGCCTGGACAGGTACGGACACCATATATTTT. Its protein is CAWTGTDTIYF.

This chain connects TRBV7-3 to TRBJ2-2; TRBD2 is a possible D gene (5 bases). In germline, CDR1 is SGHTA, CDR2 FQGTGA. The V gene lost 5 bases and the J gene lost 1 base, with 8 bases spanning the gap. This CDR3 spans 14 amino acids. CDR3 region: CASSLGLNTGELFF. For the CDR3, the DNA is TGTGCCAGCAGCCTTGGACTGAACACCGGGGAGCTGTTTTTT.

This chain joins TRBV6-2 or TRBV6-3 and TRBJ2-5; the D gene is possibly TRBD2 (5 bases). With 2 bases removed from V and 4 bases from J, the gap between germline ends came to 5 bases. Germline CDR1 is MNHEY and CDR2 is SVGEGT. The CDR3 is 12 residues long. CDR3 sequence: CASSYEGETQYF. The CDR3 DNA reads TGTGCCAGCAGTTACGAGGGAGAGACCCAGTACTTC.

V and J are TRBV6-5 and TRBJ2-1, with a weak D call TRBD1 (8 bases). The V end lost 8 bases, the J end lost 7 bases, and 21 bases lay between the germline ends. The CDR3 covers 15 residues. The germline CDR1 and CDR2 sequences are MNHEY and SVGAGI. This chain's CDR3 is CASSPQQGGVNEQFF. In DNA, the CDR3 is TGTGCCAGCTCTCCCCAACAGGGGGGGGTTAATGAGCAGTTCTTC.

This clone has just one count. The chain employs TRBV3-1 (or the pseudogene TRBV3-2) and TRBJ1-6, with TRBD1 matching 11 bases. This CDR3 has 17 amino acids. Germline trimming cut 4 bases from V and 8 bases from J; bases unmatched to any gene: 10. CDR1 is LGHDT and CDR2 is YNNKEL in the germline V gene (reference sequence). The CDR3 region has the DNA TGTGCCAGCAGCCCGGGACAGGGGGTGGGGGAAGATTCACCCCTCCACTTT. This codes for CASSPGQGVGEDSPLHF.

V gene TRBV29-1 combines with J gene TRBJ2-7; 7 nucleotides align to TRBD1. The CDR3 runs 13 residues. The J segment lost 0 bases and the V segment lost 6 bases, leaving 5 bases of the junction unmatched. Germline-derived CDR1 and CDR2 are SQVTM and ANQGSEA. The CDR3 loop reads CSVADRASYEQYF. CDR3 nucleotide sequence: TGCAGCGTGGCCGACAGGGCCTCCTACGAGCAGTACTTC.

The chain is built from TRBV18 and TRBJ1-2, with D unresolved. Trimming stripped 5 bases from V and 6 bases from J, with 16 bases between. The germline CDR1 and CDR2 sequences are KGHSH and LQKENI. The CDR3 length is 14 residues. CDR3 amino acids: CASSTKPAGNGYTF. The CDR3 nucleotides are TGTGCCAGCTCAACTAAACCGGCGGGTAATGGCTACACCTTC. The entire variable domain, with the rest obtained from reference TRBV18 and TRBJ1-2, is as follows: NAGVMQNPRHLVRRRGQEARLRCSPMKGHSHVYWYRQLPEEGLKFMVYLQKENIIDESGMPKERFSAEFPKEGPSILRIQQVVRGDSAAYFCASSTKPAGNGYTFGSGTRLTVV.